These 30 T cell receptor beta chains were sequenced from one sample in a study of blood T cells in healthy people across ages. The authors ran a second PCR of 7 to 11 cycles using a sample-barcoded 5' primer and a J-beta primer mix. In TCRdb, the 5' RACE reads were re-called with MiXCR into one record per CDR3 protein. The table includes about 1.4 million distinct CDR3 sequences, 59% detected once. Sequencing input: blood. The source is a man younger than 30 in good health.

The rearrangement joins TRBV12-3 or TRBV12-4 to TRBJ2-7; 10 bases fit TRBD2. This CDR3 comprises 16 residues. With 6 bases clipped from V and 3 bases from J, the junction kept 11 bases outside the gene matches. CDR3 bases: TGTGCCAGCAGCCATACTAGCGGGGAACATTTCTACGAGCAGTACTTC. This encodes CASSHTSGEHFYEQYF.

The V and J genes are TRBV20-1 and TRBJ2-1; D is perhaps TRBD2 (6 bases). Germline CDR1 DFQATT, CDR2 SNEGSKA (reference sequence). Trimming cost V 5 bases and J 5 bases, with 16 bases left between them. This CDR3 is 14 amino acids long. The CDR3 sequence: CSAYLGLSNNEQFF. CDR3 nucleotide sequence: TGCAGTGCTTACCTTGGACTATCCAACAATGAGCAGTTCTTC.

This clonotype was detected only a few times. V and J are TRBV12-3 or TRBV12-4 and TRBJ2-1, with TRBD2 matching 11 bases. The CDR3 runs to 14 residues. V trimming: 7 bases; J trimming: 3 bases; junction bases outside the gene matches: 2. As DNA, the CDR3 is TGTGCCAGCAATAGCGGGGGGGTCTACAATGAGCAGTTCTTC. Protein product: CASNSGGVYNEQFF.

This rearrangement joins TRBV7-6 to TRBJ2-3; TRBD2 is a possible D gene (6 bases). Trimming removed 6 bases at V and 0 bases at J, with 16 bases between. CDR1 is SGHVS, CDR2 FNYEAQ, per germline. The CDR3 runs to 16 residues. The CDR3 sequence: CASSTLPGLSTDTQYF. The CDR3 nucleotides read TGTGCCAGCAGTACATTGCCGGGACTCAGCACAGATACGCAGTATTTT.

The rearrangement links TRBV4-2 to TRBJ1-2; D may be TRBD1 (5 bases). CDR1 and CDR2 from the germline V gene are LGHNA and YNFKEQ. CDR3 length: 15 amino acids. Trimming stripped 0 bases from V and 6 bases from J, with 14 bases between. The DNA for the CDR3 is TGTGCCAGCAGCCAAGATGCGGTCCAGGGCCATGGCTACACCTTC. This gives the protein CASSQDAVQGHGYTF.

This clonotype appeared once. This chain joins TRBV25-1 and TRBJ1-1, with 9 positions matching TRBD1. The germline V gene has CDR1 MGHDK and CDR2 SYGVNS. Trimming took 4 bases from V and 1 from J; bases not matched to a gene: 4. The CDR3 sequence is 15 residues long. CDR3 region: CASSADRGQNTEAFF. CDR3 sequence (DNA): TGTGCCAGCAGTGCGGACAGGGGACAGAACACTGAAGCTTTCTTT.

In its sample, this clonotype was seen a few times. The chain has TRBV12-3 or TRBV12-4 and TRBJ2-7; TRBD1 matches at 9 bases. The V and J ends lost 7 bases and 2 bases, in that order; junction bases with no gene match: 9. CDR3 length: 15 amino acids. CDR3 region: CASTYDRGGAYEQYF. CDR3 nucleotide sequence: TGTGCCAGCACCTACGACAGGGGGGGCGCCTACGAGCAGTACTTC.

This chain joins TRBV6-5 and TRBJ1-1; weak D call: TRBD1 (5 bases). CDR1 and CDR2 from the germline V gene are MNHEY and SVGAGI. This CDR3 region has 14 residues. V dropped 2 bases and J dropped 5 bases, with 12 bases sitting between them. CDR3 coding DNA: TGTGCCAGCAGTTACCAGGGACTAGGGACTGAAGCTTTCTTT. Encoded protein: CASSYQGLGTEAFF.

The CDR3 region is CASSFAGSINEQYF. The CDR3 nucleotides are TGTGCCAGCAGTTTCGCCGGGAGCATCAACGAGCAGTACTTC. The chain recombines TRBV27 with TRBJ2-5, with D perhaps TRBD2 (6 bases). The J call could be wrong; TRBJ2-7 is a better fit for the DNA end. The CDR3 is made up of 14 amino acids. Germline CDR1 is MNHEY and CDR2 is SMNVEV (reference sequence).

J is TRBJ2-1 and V is TRBV28; D gene unclear. Per germline, CDR1 MDHEN and CDR2 SYDVKM. V gave up 3 bases and J gave up 3 bases, with 15 bases separating them. The CDR3 has 16 amino acids. CDR3 DNA: TGTGCCAGCAGTTTTCACGAATCTCGGTTCTACAATGAGCAGTTCTTC. Translated: CASSFHESRFYNEQFF.

The gene calls are TRBV6-6 and TRBJ2-1, with D possibly TRBD2 on 7 matching bases. This CDR3 contains 15 residues. The V end lost 7 bases, the J end lost 3 bases, and 16 bases lay between the germline ends. Germline assignment: CDR1 MNHNY and CDR2 SVGAGI (reference sequence). The CDR3 loop is CASTSKGGFYNEQFF. CDR3 bases: TGTGCCAGCACCTCAAAGGGGGGGTTCTACAATGAGCAGTTCTTC.

J is TRBJ1-1 and V is TRBV4-1; tentative D call: TRBD1 (6 bases). CDR1 is MGHRA, CDR2 YSYEKL, per germline. The CDR3 length is 15 residues. V was clipped by 3 bases and J by 4 bases, with 15 bases between them. The DNA of the CDR3 is TGCGCCAGCAGCCAGAACCTAAGGGGGAGCACTGAAGCTTTCTTT. This codes for CASSQNLRGSTEAFF.

This rearrangement joins TRBV27 to TRBJ1-2; D gene unclear. The V and J ends lost 10 bases and 4 bases respectively, with 19 bases between them. Germline V gives CDR1 MNHEY, CDR2 SMNVEV (reference sequence). The CDR3 extends over 14 amino acids. The CDR3 here is CATSLGPSAYGYTF. CDR3 DNA sequence: TGTGCCACGAGTCTGGGCCCTTCAGCCTATGGCTACACCTTC.

The rearrangement joins TRBV7-2 to TRBJ2-5, with 11 bases that match TRBD2. TRBJ2-7 matches the DNA end more closely, so the J call is doubtful. Germline V gene data show CDR1 as SGHTA and CDR2 as FQGNSA. The CDR3 spans 17 residues. CDR3 residues: CASSLLPGLAASYEQYF. Here the CDR3 DNA reads TGTGCCAGCAGCTTATTGCCGGGACTAGCGGCGAGCTACGAGCAGTACTTC.

The chain uses TRBV5-1 and TRBJ2-7; tentatively, D is TRBD2 (6 bases). V dropped 5 bases and J dropped 7 bases, with 16 bases sitting between them. The CDR3 contains 13 residues. The germline V gene has CDR1 SGHRS and CDR2 YFSETQ. The CDR3 DNA is TGCGCCAGCAGTACGGGACTTCCACTTGAGCAGTACTTC. It translates to CASSTGLPLEQYF.

This chain joins TRBV5-8 and TRBJ1-4; 7 bases align to TRBD1. Germline V gene sequence: CDR1 SGHTS, CDR2 YDEGEE. V was clipped by 4 bases and J by 0 bases; unmatched bases: 6. This CDR3 region has 16 residues. CDR3 loop: CASSMGQSPTNEKLFF. DNA of the CDR3: TGTGCCAGCAGCATGGGACAGAGCCCAACTAATGAAAAACTGTTTTTT.

The chain is built from TRBV9 and TRBJ1-2; tentatively, D is TRBD1 (6 bases). With 0 bases removed from V and 5 bases from J, the gap between germline ends came to 14 bases. Germline V gives CDR1 SGDLS, CDR2 YYNGEE. The CDR3 spans 15 residues. CDR3 in DNA: TGTGCCAGCAGCGTAGGAGGGGGGACTGCTTATGGCTACACCTTC. Its translation: CASSVGGGTAYGYTF.

This clonotype was observed a few times. This chain connects TRBV10-3 to TRBJ2-3; tentative D call: TRBD1 (6 bases). The germline V gene encodes CDR1 ENHRY and CDR2 SYGVKD. The CDR3 runs 15 residues. The V end lost 4 bases, the J end lost 6 bases, and 17 bases lay between the germline ends. CDR3 residues: CAISVPRQGIDTQYF. The CDR3 DNA is TGTGCCATCAGTGTCCCACGTCAGGGGATCGATACGCAGTATTTT.

This clonotype was seen a few times. The genes are TRBV20-1 and TRBJ2-1; 9 bases match TRBD2. There are 16 residues in the CDR3. The V gene's germline CDR1 is DFQATT and CDR2 SNEGSKA (reference sequence). V lost 0 bases, J lost 4 bases, and 7 bases stayed unmatched. DNA for the CDR3: TGCAGTGCTAGAGATGGACGACTAGCGGATTACAATGAGCAGTTCTTC. Encoded protein: CSARDGRLADYNEQFF.

This clonotype showed up just a few times. This sequence joins TRBV29-1 and TRBJ1-4, with D hard to call. The CDR3 sequence is 13 residues long. V gave up 6 bases and J gave up 8 bases, with 16 bases separating them. From germline, CDR1 is SQVTM and CDR2 ANQGSEA. The CDR3 bases are TGCAGCGTCCGGACCCTAAGACCAGAAAAACTGTTTTTT. Residues: CSVRTLRPEKLFF.

The chain employs TRBV27 and TRBJ1-2; D call uncertain. V was clipped by 3 bases and J by 3 bases, with 8 bases between them. The germline V gene has CDR1 MNHEY and CDR2 SMNVEV (reference sequence). The CDR3 is made up of 13 amino acids. CDR3 nucleotide sequence: TGTGCCAGCAGTTTGTACATTGACTATGGCTACACCTTC. This gives the protein CASSLYIDYGYTF.

The CDR3 DNA reads as TGTGCCAGCAGCCTACCCGGGAGTCCTGATACGCAGTATTTT. It yields the protein CASSLPGSPDTQYF. The V and J genes are TRBV5-6 and TRBJ2-3; TRBD2 is a possible D gene (6 bases). V lost 4 bases, J lost 6 bases, and 15 bases lay in between. CDR3 length: 14 residues. Germline V gives CDR1 SGHDT, CDR2 YYEEEE.

The chain links TRBV5-1 to TRBJ2-3; no reliable D call. CDR1 is SGHRS and CDR2 is YFSETQ in the germline V gene. The CDR3 has 14 residues. Trimming pared 0 bases from V and 5 bases from J, leaving 10 bases between. The DNA of the CDR3 is TGCGCCAGCAGCTTGGGTCCCCTAGTAGATACGCAGTATTTT. Translation: CASSLGPLVDTQYF.

This clonotype has a handful of counts. The chain has TRBV10-3 and TRBJ1-2, with TRBD1 identical over 7 bases. The CDR3 is 15 residues long. The germline CDR1 and CDR2 sequences are ENHRY and SYGVKD. Unmatched junction bases numbered 9, after V lost 6 bases and J lost 2 bases. For the CDR3, the DNA is TGTGCCATCAGCCCACGACAGGGTTGGAACTATGGCTACACCTTC. Its protein is CAISPRQGWNYGYTF.

Concerning this clonotype: One base away lies a much larger clone, so this may be a sequencing read error. The chain has TRBV7-2 and TRBJ2-7; no clear D gene. There are 13 residues in the CDR3. Germline-derived CDR1 and CDR2 are SGHTA and FQGNSA. Between the trimmed V and J ends, which lost 1 base and 2 bases, there was a span of 6 bases. The CDR3 here is CASSLEVPYEQYF. Here the CDR3 DNA reads TGTGCCAGCAGCTTAGAGGTCCCCTACGAGCAGTACTTC.

The chain uses TRBV10-3 and TRBJ2-7; 7 bases are a match to TRBD1. V shed 6 bases and J 0 bases; nucleotides not matched to a gene: 8. Germline V gene data show CDR1 as ENHRY and CDR2 as SYGVKD. The CDR3 loop spans 15 amino acids. DNA of the CDR3: TGTGCCATCAGCTCGACAGGGACGATCTCCTACGAGCAGTACTTC. This sequence encodes CAISSTGTISYEQYF.

This clonotype has just a few counts. CDR3 region: CASSFGGGRHEQFF. In nucleotides, the CDR3 is TGTGCCAGCAGCTTTGGAGGGGGACGACATGAGCAGTTCTTC. J is TRBJ2-1 and V is TRBV27; D is tentatively TRBD1 or TRBD2 (6 bases each). Per the germline V gene, CDR1 is MNHEY and CDR2 is SMNVEV (reference sequence). CDR3 length equals 14 residues. The V end was cut by 6 bases, the J end by 8 bases, with 17 bases between.

V gene TRBV6-5 combines with J gene TRBJ2-4; possibly TRBD2 for D (6 bases). CDR1 MNHEY and CDR2 SVGAGI come from the germline V gene. The V end was cut by 5 bases, the J end by 0 bases, with 8 bases between. This CDR3 region has 14 residues. CDR3 loop: CASSRGTAKNIQYF. The CDR3 DNA sequence: TGTGCCAGCAGTCGCGGGACAGCCAAAAACATTCAGTACTTC.

The chain recombines TRBV5-1 with TRBJ2-7, with D possibly called TRBD1 or TRBD2 (5 bases each). V shed 4 bases and J shed 4 bases, with 18 bases lying between them. The CDR3 extends over 15 amino acids. CDR1 and CDR2 from the germline V gene are SGHRS and YFSETQ. The CDR3 DNA is TGCGCCAGCAGCACCAGGGACGGTCCGGGATACGAGCAGTACTTC. As protein: CASSTRDGPGYEQYF. Filled out from reference TRBV5-1 and TRBJ2-7, the complete variable domain reads KAGVTQTPRYLIKTRGQQVTLSCSPISGHRSVSWYQQTPGQGLQFLFEYFSETQRNKGNFPGRFSGRQFSNSRSEMNVSTLELGDSALYLCASSTRDGPGYEQYFGPGTRLTVT.

This clonotype was seen more than once but under ten times. This sequence joins TRBV10-3 and TRBJ2-4; a possible D gene is TRBD2 (6 bases). The J call is in doubt because the DNA end fits TRBJ2-7 better. CDR1 and CDR2 from the germline V gene are ENHRY and SYGVKD. The CDR3 covers 12 residues. The CDR3 loop is CAIREGNYEQYF. The CDR3 bases are TGTGCCATCAGGGAGGGTAACTACGAGCAGTACTTC.